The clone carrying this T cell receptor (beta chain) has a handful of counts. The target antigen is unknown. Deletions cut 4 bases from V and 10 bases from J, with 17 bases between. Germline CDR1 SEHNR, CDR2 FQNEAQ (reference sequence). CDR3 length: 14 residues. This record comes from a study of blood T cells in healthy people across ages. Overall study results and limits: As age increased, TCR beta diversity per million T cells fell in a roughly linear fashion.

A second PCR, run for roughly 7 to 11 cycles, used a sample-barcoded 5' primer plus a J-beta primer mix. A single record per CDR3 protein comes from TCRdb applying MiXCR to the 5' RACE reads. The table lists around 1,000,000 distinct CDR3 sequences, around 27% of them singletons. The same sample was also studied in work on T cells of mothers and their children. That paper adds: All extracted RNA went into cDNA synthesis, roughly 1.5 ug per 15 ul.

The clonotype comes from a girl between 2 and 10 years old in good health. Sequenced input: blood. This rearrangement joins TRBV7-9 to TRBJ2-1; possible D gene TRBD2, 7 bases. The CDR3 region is CASSSRGARDEQFF. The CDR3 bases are TGTGCCAGCAGCTCCCGGGGGGCCCGGGACGAGCAGTTCTTC.